The source of this TCR beta chain is a study of shared clonotypes between healthy human individuals. The study, taken as a whole, reports: With several donors compared, around 5% of naive CD4 clonotypes were shared. A reduction in generation probabilities was seen for non-shared clonotypes relative to those shared by all four donors. Incomplete sequencing of sorted subsets was indicated by rarefaction despite large depth. Estimated richness was generally greater in naive than memory subsets.

Between the trimmed V and J ends, which lost 2 bases and 5 bases, there was a span of 10 bases. CDR3 length: 13 amino acids. The germline V gene has CDR1 SGHKS and CDR2 YYEKEE (reference sequence). The assay was immunoSEQ multiplex PCR, and TCRdb's table has in-frame clones only and misses some. The table shows about 680,000 clones, with 72% occurring only once. Concerning this clone itself: Antigen unknown.

This clonotype originated in a woman in her 30s in good health. This rearrangement joins TRBV5-5 to TRBJ2-5; D gene uncertain. Sequenced material: memory CD4+ T cells sorted from blood. Noted subset: CD45RA-negative fraction. The chain's CDR3 is CASSFGVSETQYF. The CDR3 DNA reads TGTGCCAGCAGCTTTGGGGTTTCGGAGACCCAGTACTTC.